This record looks at one TCR beta chain sequence and its context. MiXCR was run by TCRdb on the RT-PCR reads, yielding one entry per CDR3 protein. This table holds hundreds of thousands of distinct CDR3 sequences, around 8% found once. CDR1 is SGHDN, CDR2 FVKESK, per germline. CDR3 length equals 12 residues. Trimming cost V 9 bases and J 10 bases, with 13 bases left between them. This specimen comes from a study of response to subunit inactivated influenza vaccine. This rearrangement joins TRBV14 to TRBJ1-6, with a tentative D call TRBD1 (5 bases). Sequences were derived from PBMCs from blood, sampled around 25 months after vaccination. The receptor was isolated from a man between 45 and 75 years old who received an inactivated influenza vaccine. DNA for the CDR3: TGTGCCAGGGGCTGGGGGGTATCACCCCTCCACTTT. Encoded protein: CARGWGVSPLHF. Using reference TRBV14 and TRBJ1-6 for the parts outside the CDR3, the full variable domain is EAGVTQFPSHSVIEKGQTVTLRCDPISGHDNLYWYRRVMGKEIKFLLHFVKESKQDESGMPNNRFLAERTGGTYSTLKVQPAELEDSGVYFCARGWGVSPLHFGNGTRLTVT.